A selection of T cell receptor beta chains follows, all from one sample in a study of radiotherapy plus CTLA-4 blockade in lung cancer. The method was immunoSEQ multiplex PCR; TCRdb's version includes in-frame clones alone and lacks a portion of them. The table has about 97,000 clones, about four fifths seen once; the top ten hold 2.8%. The sample here was peripheral blood, taken from a patient treated with radiotherapy plus ipilimumab. These receptors originate from a human donor with non-small cell lung cancer who had a partial response to radiotherapy plus ipilimumab. Some clones in this sample may be carry-over from other donors' samples. CDR3s include the opening cysteine and the closing phenylalanine or tryptophan. The order of the fields is D gene, V gene, J gene, clone size, CDR3 protein, CDR3 DNA. D genes are given only for firm matches. The size field is filled for only some rows; it gives once, few, many or a size class.

>-|TRBV5-1|TRBJ2-1|-
CASSFDTGLYNEQFF
TGCGCCAGCAGCTTTGACACGGGACTCTACAATGAGCAGTTCTTC
>-|TRBV15|TRBJ2-1|-
CATSRGQGRRNEQFF
TGTGCCACCAGCAGAGGTCAGGGGAGAAGAAATGAGCAGTTCTTC
>TRBD2|TRBV19|TRBJ2-1|-
CASSIQTSGYNEQFF
TGTGCCAGTAGTATCCAAACTAGCGGGTACAATGAGCAGTTCTTC
>TRBD2|TRBV6-5|TRBJ2-7|-
CASRIAGAGYEQYF
TGTGCCAGCAGGATAGCGGGAGCGGGCTACGAGCAGTACTTC
>-|TRBV4-1|TRBJ1-1|-
CASSPTPFGGYTEAFF
TGCGCCAGCAGCCCCACCCCTTTCGGGGGGTACACTGAAGCTTTCTTT
>-|TRBV18|TRBJ1-1|-
CASSPSGRNTEAFF
TGTGCCAGCTCACCTTCCGGTAGGAACACTGAAGCTTTCTTT
>TRBD1|TRBV4-2|TRBJ1-2|-
CASSQVGRDSYGYTF
TGTGCCAGCAGCCAGGTCGGGAGGGACAGCTATGGCTACACCTTC
>-|TRBV29-1|TRBJ2-3|few
CSTRTGIVTDTQYF
TGCAGCACGCGGACTGGGATCGTCACAGATACGCAGTATTTT
>-|TRBV5-6|TRBJ1-3|-
CASSLAGGAGNTIYF
TGTGCCAGCAGCTTGGCCGGGGGGGCTGGAAACACCATATATTTT
>-|TRBV28|TRBJ1-5|-
CASSFGRGDFDGNQPQHF
TGTGCCAGCAGTTTTGGCAGGGGTGATTTCGACGGCAATCAGCCCCAGCATTTT
>-|TRBV7-9|TRBJ1-5|-
CASSLSGWDQPQHF
TGTGCCAGCAGCTTGTCGGGGTGGGATCAGCCCCAGCATTTT
>-|TRBV6-1|TRBJ2-5|-
CASTNWGEVLETQYF
TGTGCCAGCACCAACTGGGGGGAGGTCTTAGAGACCCAGTACTTC
>TRBD1|TRBV7-9|TRBJ2-1|-
CASSLPGQGALYEQFF
TGTGCCAGCAGCTTGCCGGGACAGGGGGCACTCTATGAGCAGTTCTTC
>-|TRBV2|TRBJ1-1|-
CASSIPRGLMNTEAFF
TGTGCCAGCAGTATCCCCAGGGGATTGATGAACACTGAAGCTTTCTTT
>TRBD2|TRBV7-6|TRBJ2-1|-
CASSQGLAGPYNEQFF
TGTGCCAGCAGCCAGGGACTAGCGGGGCCCTACAATGAGCAGTTCTTC
>-|TRBV18|TRBJ1-1|-
CASSPIRSRHNTEAFF
TGTGCCAGCTCACCGATAAGATCCAGACATAACACTGAAGCTTTCTTT
>TRBD2|TRBV5-1|TRBJ2-3|-
CASSPSTSSGTDTQYF
TGCGCCAGCAGCCCCTCGACTAGCTCGGGCACAGATACGCAGTATTTT
>-|TRBV5-5|TRBJ1-3|few
CASSVDSHSGNTIYF
TGTGCCAGCAGCGTTGACAGCCACTCTGGAAACACCATATATTTT
>TRBD1|TRBV28|TRBJ2-1|-
CASRVGGPAYNEQFF
TGTGCCAGCAGAGTAGGGGGCCCAGCCTACAATGAGCAGTTCTTC
>TRBD1|TRBV19|TRBJ2-1|-
CASSIVGQGALNEQFF
TGTGCCAGTAGTATAGTGGGGCAGGGGGCTTTGAATGAGCAGTTCTTC
>-|TRBV29-1|TRBJ1-1|few
CSVDAGRTEAFF
TGCAGCGTTGATGCCGGGAGGACTGAAGCTTTCTTT
>-|TRBV28|TRBJ2-1|-
CASSPVLSSYNEQFF
TGTGCCAGCAGTCCCGTCTTGAGCTCCTACAATGAGCAGTTCTTC
>TRBD1|TRBV6-1|TRBJ1-1|-
CASGAPGQTNTEAFF
TGTGCCAGCGGAGCTCCGGGACAGACGAACACTGAAGCTTTCTTT
>-|TRBV28|TRBJ2-1|-
CASNTGYYNEQFF
TGTGCCAGCAATACAGGGTACTACAATGAGCAGTTCTTC
>TRBD2|TRBV7-8|TRBJ2-3|few
CASSPLKRGAPDTQYF
TGTGCCAGCAGCCCGCTCAAGCGGGGGGCCCCGGATACGCAGTATTTT
>TRBD1|TRBV5-8|TRBJ2-2|-
CASSRQGPGELFF
TGTGCCAGCAGCAGACAGGGGCCCGGGGAGCTGTTTTTT
>TRBD1|TRBV9|TRBJ2-6|few
CASSVWDRVSGANVLTF
TGTGCCAGCAGCGTATGGGACAGGGTCTCTGGGGCCAACGTCCTGACTTTC
>-|TRBV5-1|TRBJ1-6|once
CASSYLSSSYNSPLHF
TGCGCCAGCAGCTATCTCTCGAGCTCCTATAATTCACCCCTCCACTTT
>-|TRBV6-1|TRBJ1-2|once
CASSEVRTVTLGYTF
TGTGCCAGCAGTGAAGTTAGGACAGTAACTCTCGGCTACACCTTC
>TRBD2|TRBV11-2|TRBJ2-7|-
CASSPSGGPYEQYF
TGTGCCAGCAGCCCTAGCGGGGGACCCTACGAGCAGTACTTC
>TRBD1|TRBV19|TRBJ1-4|-
CASSAWDRSNEKLFF
TGTGCCAGTAGTGCCTGGGACAGGAGTAATGAAAAACTGTTTTTT
>TRBD1|TRBV29-1|TRBJ2-1|-
CSAPGRGPIGEQFF
TGCAGCGCCCCGGGCAGGGGGCCAATTGGTGAGCAGTTCTTC
>TRBD1|TRBV27|TRBJ2-7|few
CASSSTGGYEQYF
TGTGCCAGCAGTTCGACAGGGGGCTACGAGCAGTACTTC
>TRBD1|TRBV19|TRBJ2-1|once
CASSRRHWGTGDEQFF
TGTGCCAGTAGTCGCCGTCATTGGGGGACAGGGGATGAGCAGTTCTTC
>-|TRBV4-2|TRBJ1-2|-
CASSQDTGDGYTF
TGTGCCAGCAGCCAAGACACGGGAGATGGCTACACCTTC
>-|TRBV27|TRBJ1-1|-
CASRKQRDTEAFF
TGTGCCAGCAGGAAGCAGAGGGACACTGAAGCTTTCTTT
>TRBD1|TRBV9|TRBJ2-1|-
CASSRLRGPYNEQFF
TGTGCCAGCAGCCGACTAAGGGGGCCCTACAATGAGCAGTTCTTC
>TRBD1|TRBV27|TRBJ2-3|-
CASSLWGRTGGRIDTQYF
TGTGCCAGCAGTTTATGGGGCCGGACAGGGGGACGGATCGATACGCAGTATTTT
>TRBD2|TRBV28|TRBJ2-7|-
CASTPLGLAGGYEQYF
TGTGCCAGCACTCCTTTGGGACTAGCGGGAGGTTACGAGCAGTACTTC
>-|TRBV5-8|TRBJ1-5|medium-sized
CASSRARDGNQPQHF
TGTGCCAGCAGCCGAGCGCGGGACGGCAATCAGCCCCAGCATTTT
>-|TRBV7-2|TRBJ2-7|-
CASSLVQDRGPYEQYF
TGTGCCAGCAGCTTAGTCCAGGACAGAGGACCCTACGAGCAGTACTTC
>-|TRBV28|TRBJ2-1|-
CASTLGGGTDEQFF
TGTGCCAGCACCCTAGGGGGGGGCACTGATGAGCAGTTCTTC
>-|TRBV19|TRBJ1-2|many
CASSIGAEGRYGYTF
TGTGCCAGTAGTATCGGCGCTGAGGGCCGGTACGGCTACACCTTC
>TRBD2|TRBV4-1|TRBJ2-7|-
CASSSQSSGGLSSYEQYF
TGCGCCAGCAGCTCACAGTCTAGCGGGGGACTAAGCTCCTACGAGCAGTACTTC
>-|TRBV29-1|TRBJ2-5|-
CSVERGSETQYF
TGCAGCGTTGAACGAGGGTCTGAGACCCAGTACTTC
>-|TRBV28|TRBJ2-7|-
CASSYPDYSYEQYF
TGTGCCAGCAGTTACCCCGACTACTCCTACGAGCAGTACTTC